This record looks at one T cell receptor beta chain sequence and its context. Trimming stripped 1 base from V and 0 bases from J, with 14 bases between. In germline, CDR1 is SGHKS, CDR2 YYEKEE (reference sequence). The CDR3 is 16 amino acids. The sample comes from a study of blood T cell repertoires in COVID-19. Study context: Samples came from the United States, Italy and Spain, spanning acute and convalescent COVID-19. PBMCs, B-cell-depleted T cells, or T cells were the source of the cDNA or gDNA that made up the material.

Generated by immunoSEQ multiplex PCR, the TCRdb table keeps only in-frame clones and is missing some. The sample shows fewer than 200,000 clones, roughly 85% of them seen only once. This receptor was identified in a man aged 45 to 65 with active or convalescent COVID-19. The chain carries TRBV5-5 and TRBJ2-7, with a possible D match to TRBD1 (6 bases). Sequenced sample: peripheral blood. CDR3 coding DNA: TGTGCCAGCAGCTTGAGGGGGACGATTTTCTCCTACGAGCAGTACTTC. Protein sequence: CASSLRGTIFSYEQYF.